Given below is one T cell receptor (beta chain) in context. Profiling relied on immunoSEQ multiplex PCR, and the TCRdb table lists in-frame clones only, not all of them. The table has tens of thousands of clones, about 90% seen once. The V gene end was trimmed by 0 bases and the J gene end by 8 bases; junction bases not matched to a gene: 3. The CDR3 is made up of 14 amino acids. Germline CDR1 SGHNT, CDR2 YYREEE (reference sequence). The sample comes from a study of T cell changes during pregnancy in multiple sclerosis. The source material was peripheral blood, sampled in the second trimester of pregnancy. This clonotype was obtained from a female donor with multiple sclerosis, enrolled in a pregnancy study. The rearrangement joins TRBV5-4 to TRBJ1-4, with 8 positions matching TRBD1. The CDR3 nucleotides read TGTGCCAGCAGCTTGGGGACAGGGAGGGAAAAACTGTTTTTT. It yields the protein CASSLGTGREKLFF.